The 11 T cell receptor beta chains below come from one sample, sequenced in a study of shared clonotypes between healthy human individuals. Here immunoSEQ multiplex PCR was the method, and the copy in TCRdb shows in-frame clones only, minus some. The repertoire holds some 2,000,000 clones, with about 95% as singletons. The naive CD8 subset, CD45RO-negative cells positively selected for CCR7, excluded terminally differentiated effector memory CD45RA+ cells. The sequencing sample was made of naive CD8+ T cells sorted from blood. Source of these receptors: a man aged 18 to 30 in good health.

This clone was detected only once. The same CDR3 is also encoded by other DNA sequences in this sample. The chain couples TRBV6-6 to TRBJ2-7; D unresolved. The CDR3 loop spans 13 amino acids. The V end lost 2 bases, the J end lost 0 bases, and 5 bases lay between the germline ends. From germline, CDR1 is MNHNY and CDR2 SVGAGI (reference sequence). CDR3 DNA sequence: TGTGCCAGCAGTTACCAGTCCTCCTACGAGCAGTACTTC. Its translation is CASSYQSSYEQYF.

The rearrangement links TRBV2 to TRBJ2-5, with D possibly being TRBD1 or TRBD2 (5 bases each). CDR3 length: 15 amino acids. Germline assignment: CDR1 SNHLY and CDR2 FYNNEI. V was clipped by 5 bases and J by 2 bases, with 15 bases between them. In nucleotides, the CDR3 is TGTGCCAGCAGTTCCCCAACGGGACCTCAAGAGACCCAGTACTTC. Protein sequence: CASSSPTGPQETQYF. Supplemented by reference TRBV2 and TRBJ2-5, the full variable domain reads EPEVTQTPSHQVTQMGQEVILRCVPISNHLYFYWYRQILGQKVEFLVSFYNNEISEKSEIFDDQFSVERPDGSNFTLKIRSTKLEDSAMYFCASSSPTGPQETQYFGPGTRLLVL.

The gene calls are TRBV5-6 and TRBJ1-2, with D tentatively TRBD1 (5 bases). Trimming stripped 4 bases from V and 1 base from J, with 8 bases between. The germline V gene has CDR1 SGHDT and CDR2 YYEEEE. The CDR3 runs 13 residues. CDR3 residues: CASSQTDNYGYTF. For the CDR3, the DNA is TGTGCCAGCAGCCAGACAGATAACTATGGCTACACCTTC. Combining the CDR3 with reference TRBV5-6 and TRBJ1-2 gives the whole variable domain DAGVTQSPTHLIKTRGQQVTLRCSPKSGHDTVSWYQQALGQGPQFIFQYYEEEERQRGNFPDRFSGHQFPNYSSELNVNALLLGDSALYLCASSQTDNYGYTFGSGTRLTVV.

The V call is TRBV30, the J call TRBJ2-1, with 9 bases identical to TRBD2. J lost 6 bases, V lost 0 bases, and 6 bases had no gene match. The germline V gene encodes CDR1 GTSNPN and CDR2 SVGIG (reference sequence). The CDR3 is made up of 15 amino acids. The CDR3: CAWSVGGGRGNEQFF. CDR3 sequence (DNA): TGTGCCTGGAGTGTAGGGGGCGGGAGGGGCAATGAGCAGTTCTTC.

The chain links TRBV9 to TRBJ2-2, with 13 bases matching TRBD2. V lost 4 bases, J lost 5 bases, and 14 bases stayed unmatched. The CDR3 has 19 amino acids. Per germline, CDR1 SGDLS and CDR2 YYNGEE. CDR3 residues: CASSTNPGLAGVETGELFF. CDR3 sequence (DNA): TGTGCCAGCAGCACCAACCCTGGACTAGCGGGAGTCGAGACCGGGGAGCTGTTTTTT.

The CDR3 sequence is CASSRGGTEAFF. The CDR3 DNA reads TGTGCCAGCAGCCGAGGGGGCACTGAAGCTTTCTTT. The V gene is TRBV13, the J gene TRBJ1-1; D perhaps matches TRBD1 (6 bases). Germline CDR1 PRHDT, CDR2 FYEKMQ (reference sequence). This CDR3 is 12 amino acids long. The germline V and J ends were trimmed by 5 bases and 4 bases, with 8 bases remaining between them.

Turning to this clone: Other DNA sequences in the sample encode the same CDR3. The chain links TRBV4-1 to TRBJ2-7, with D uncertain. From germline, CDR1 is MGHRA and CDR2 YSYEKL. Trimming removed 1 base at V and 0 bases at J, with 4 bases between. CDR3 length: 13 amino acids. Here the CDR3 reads CASSQADSYEQYF. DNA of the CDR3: TGCGCCAGCAGCCAAGCGGACTCCTACGAGCAGTACTTC.

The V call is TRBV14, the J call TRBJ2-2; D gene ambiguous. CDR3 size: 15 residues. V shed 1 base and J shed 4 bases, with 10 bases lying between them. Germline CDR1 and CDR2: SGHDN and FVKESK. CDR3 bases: TGTGCCAGCAGCCAAGGAGGCGCCGGCACCGGGGAGCTGTTTTTT. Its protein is CASSQGGAGTGELFF.

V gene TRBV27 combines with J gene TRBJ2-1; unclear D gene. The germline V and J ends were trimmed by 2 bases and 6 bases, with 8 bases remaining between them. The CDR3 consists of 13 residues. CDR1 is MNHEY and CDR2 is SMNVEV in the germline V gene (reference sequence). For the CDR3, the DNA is TGTGCCAGCAGTTTAGGCCCTACCAATGAGCAGTTCTTC. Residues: CASSLGPTNEQFF.

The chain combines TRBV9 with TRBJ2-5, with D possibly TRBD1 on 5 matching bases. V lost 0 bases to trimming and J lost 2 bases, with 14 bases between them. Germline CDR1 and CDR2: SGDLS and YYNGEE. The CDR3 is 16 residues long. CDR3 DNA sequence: TGTGCCAGCAGCGTAGTACCCGACAGTGAGCAAGAGACCCAGTACTTC. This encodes CASSVVPDSEQETQYF. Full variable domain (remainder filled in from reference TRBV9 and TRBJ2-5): DSGVTQTPKHLITATGQRVTLRCSPRSGDLSVYWYQQSLDQGLQFLIQYYNGEERAKGNILERFSAQQFPDLHSELNLSSLELGDSALYFCASSVVPDSEQETQYFGPGTRLLVL.

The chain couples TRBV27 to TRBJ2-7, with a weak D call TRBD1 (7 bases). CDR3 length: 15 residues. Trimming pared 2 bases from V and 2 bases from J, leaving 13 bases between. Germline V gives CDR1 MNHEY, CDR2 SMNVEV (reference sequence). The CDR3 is CASSLTQGGAYEQYF. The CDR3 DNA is TGTGCCAGCAGTTTAACCCAGGGGGGCGCCTACGAGCAGTACTTC.